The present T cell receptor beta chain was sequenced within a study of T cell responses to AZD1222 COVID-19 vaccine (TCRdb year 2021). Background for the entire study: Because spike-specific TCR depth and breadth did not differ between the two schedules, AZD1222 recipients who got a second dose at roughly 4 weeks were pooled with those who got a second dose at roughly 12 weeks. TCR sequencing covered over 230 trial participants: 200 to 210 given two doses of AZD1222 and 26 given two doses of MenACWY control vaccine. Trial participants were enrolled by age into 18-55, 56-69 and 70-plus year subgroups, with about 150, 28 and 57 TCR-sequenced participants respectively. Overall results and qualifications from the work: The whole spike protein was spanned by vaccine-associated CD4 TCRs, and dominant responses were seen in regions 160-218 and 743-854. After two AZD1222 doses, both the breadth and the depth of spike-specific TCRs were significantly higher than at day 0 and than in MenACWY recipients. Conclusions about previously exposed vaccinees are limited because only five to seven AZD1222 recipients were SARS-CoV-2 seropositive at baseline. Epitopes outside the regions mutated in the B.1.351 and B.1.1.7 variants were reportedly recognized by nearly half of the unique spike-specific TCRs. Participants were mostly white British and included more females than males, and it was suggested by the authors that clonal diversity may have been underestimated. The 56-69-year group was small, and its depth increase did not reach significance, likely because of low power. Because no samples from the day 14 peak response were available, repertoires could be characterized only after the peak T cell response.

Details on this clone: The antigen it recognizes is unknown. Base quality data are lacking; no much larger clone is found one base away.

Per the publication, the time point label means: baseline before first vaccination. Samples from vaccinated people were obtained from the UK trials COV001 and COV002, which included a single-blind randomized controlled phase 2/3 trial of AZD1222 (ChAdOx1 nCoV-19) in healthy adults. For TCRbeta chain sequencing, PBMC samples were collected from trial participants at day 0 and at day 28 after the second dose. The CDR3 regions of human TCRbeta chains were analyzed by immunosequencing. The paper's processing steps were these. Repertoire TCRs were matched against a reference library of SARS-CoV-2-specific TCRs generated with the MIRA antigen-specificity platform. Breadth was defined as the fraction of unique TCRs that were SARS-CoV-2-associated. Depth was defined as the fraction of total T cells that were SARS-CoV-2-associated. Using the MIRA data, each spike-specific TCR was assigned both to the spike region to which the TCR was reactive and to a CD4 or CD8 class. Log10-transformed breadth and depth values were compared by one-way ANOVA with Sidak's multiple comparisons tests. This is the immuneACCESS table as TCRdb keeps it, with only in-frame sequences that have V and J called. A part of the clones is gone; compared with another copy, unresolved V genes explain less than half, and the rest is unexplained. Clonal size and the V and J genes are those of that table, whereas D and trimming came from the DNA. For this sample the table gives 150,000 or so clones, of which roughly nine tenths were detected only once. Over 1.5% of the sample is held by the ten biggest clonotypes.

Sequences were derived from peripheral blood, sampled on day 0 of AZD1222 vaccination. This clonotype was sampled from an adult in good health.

The DNA is TGTGCCAGCAGCCAAATGACAGGGGGCAATCAGCCCCAGCATTTT. This sequence encodes CASSQMTGGNQPQHF. Recombination linked TRBV3-1 (or the pseudogene TRBV3-2) to TRBJ1-5; TRBD1 matches 8 bases in the middle. The germline V gene (reference sequence) specifies LGHDT as CDR1 and YNNKEL as CDR2. V lost 2 bases and J lost 2 bases, and the count of bases not matched to a germline gene is 2. Including the terminal cysteine and phenylalanine, the CDR3 comprises 15 residues. This entry keeps only the CDR3 DNA: 45 bases, framed from base 1.